The T cell receptor (beta chain) described here comes from a study of cytomegalovirus exposure and HLA in healthy donors. Study-level findings and limits: For TCR beta chains, V- and J-gene trimming was later linked to a missense DCLRE1C variant.

On this clone: As yet, its antigen is unknown.

The study ran its PCR with 60 Vbeta and 13 Jbeta primers. The data were produced by immunoSEQ multiplex PCR, yet TCRdb's version contains in-frame clones alone and is incomplete. Of some 150,000 clones listed, approximately 79% were seen once; the top ten hold approximately 6%. The sequence came from a middle-aged man in good health and CMV-seropositive. Input material: PBMCs.

CDR3 nucleotide sequence: TGTGCCAGCAGCTTACCTCCCCCGGATCCCGCGGGTGGCTACACCTTC. It yields the protein CASSLPPPDPAGGYTF. The rearrangement links TRBV7-9 to TRBJ1-2; D ambiguous. In germline, CDR1 is SEHNR, CDR2 FQNEAQ (reference sequence). V shed 2 bases and J shed 7 bases, with 20 bases lying between them. The CDR3 sequence is 16 residues long.